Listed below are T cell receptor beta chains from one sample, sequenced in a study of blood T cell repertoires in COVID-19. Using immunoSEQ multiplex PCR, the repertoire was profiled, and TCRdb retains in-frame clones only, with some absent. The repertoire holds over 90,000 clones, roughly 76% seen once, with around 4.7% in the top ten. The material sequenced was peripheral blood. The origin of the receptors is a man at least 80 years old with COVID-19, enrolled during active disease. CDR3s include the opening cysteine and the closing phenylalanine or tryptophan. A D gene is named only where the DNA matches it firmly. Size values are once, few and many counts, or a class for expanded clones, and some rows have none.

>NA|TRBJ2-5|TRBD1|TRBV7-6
CASSFGTGGRETQYF
TGTGCCAGCAGCTTCGGGACAGGTGGGAGAGAGACCCAGTACTTC
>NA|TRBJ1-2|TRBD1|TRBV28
CASSLLPGTGGYYGYTF
TGTGCCAGCAGTTTACTCCCCGGGACAGGGGGTTACTATGGCTACACCTTC
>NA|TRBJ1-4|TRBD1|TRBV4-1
CASSQTDGQGNEKLFF
TGCGCCAGCAGCCAGACTGATGGACAGGGCAATGAAAAACTGTTTTTT
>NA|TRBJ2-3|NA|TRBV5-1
CASSLGRATDTQYF
TGCGCCAGCAGCTTGGGTAGAGCAACAGATACGCAGTATTTT
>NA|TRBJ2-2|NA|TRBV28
CASSLTAGLNTGELFF
TGTGCCAGCAGTTTAACGGCAGGGTTGAACACCGGGGAGCTGTTTTTT
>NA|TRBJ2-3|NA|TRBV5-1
CASSLSVVTSTDTQYF
TGCGCCAGCAGCTTGTCGGTCGTTACTAGCACAGATACGCAGTATTTT
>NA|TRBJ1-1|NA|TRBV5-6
CASSFRGVGNTEAFF
TGTGCCAGCAGCTTCAGGGGCGTGGGGAACACTGAAGCTTTCTTT
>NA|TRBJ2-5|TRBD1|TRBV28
CASSPGQWGQETQYF
TGTGCCAGCAGCCCGGGACAGTGGGGACAAGAGACCCAGTACTTC
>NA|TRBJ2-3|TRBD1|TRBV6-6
CASRGQVQTQYF
TGTGCCAGCAGGGGACAGGTGCAAACGCAGTATTTT
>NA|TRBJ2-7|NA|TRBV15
CATSRDGQGYEQYF
TGTGCCACCAGCAGAGATGGGCAGGGTTACGAGCAGTACTTC
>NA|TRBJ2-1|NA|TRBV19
CASSPTGLRGSGEQFF
TGTGCCAGTAGTCCAACCGGACTTCGAGGATCGGGTGAGCAGTTCTTC
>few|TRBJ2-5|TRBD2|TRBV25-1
CASSAHSGGSETQYF
TGTGCCAGCAGTGCCCATAGCGGGGGGTCAGAGACCCAGTACTTC
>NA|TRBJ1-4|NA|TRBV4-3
CASSQVASGINEKLFF
TGCGCCAGCAGCCAAGTAGCATCGGGAATTAATGAAAAACTGTTTTTT
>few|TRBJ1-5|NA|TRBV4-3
CASSQDGRGYQPQHF
TGCGCCAGCAGCCAAGATGGGAGGGGGTATCAGCCCCAGCATTTT
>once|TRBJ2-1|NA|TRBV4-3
CASSQVLVYGEQFF
TGCGCCAGCAGCCAAGTACTAGTTTACGGTGAGCAGTTCTTC
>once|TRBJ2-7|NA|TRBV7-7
CASSAGSGTDYEQYF
TGTGCTAGCAGCGCGGGGTCCGGGACAGACTACGAGCAGTACTTC
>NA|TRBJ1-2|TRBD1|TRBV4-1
CASSPGTGGNYGYTF
TGCGCCAGCAGCCCCGGGACAGGGGGAAACTATGGCTACACCTTC
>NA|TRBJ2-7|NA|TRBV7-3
CASSLPSGPDYEQYF
TGTGCCAGCAGCCTGCCCAGCGGGCCGGACTACGAGCAGTACTTC
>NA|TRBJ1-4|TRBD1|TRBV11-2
CASSSTFSIRGQFF
TGTGCCAGCAGCTCAACATTTTCAATCAGGGGGCAGTTTTTT
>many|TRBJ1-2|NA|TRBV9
CASSGRTVYGYTF
TGTGCCAGCAGCGGTCGGACAGTGTATGGCTACACCTTC
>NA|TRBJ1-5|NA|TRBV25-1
CASSGGPNQPQHF
TGTGCCAGCAGTGGAGGGCCCAATCAGCCCCAGCATTTT
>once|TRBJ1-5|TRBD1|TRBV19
CASRARDRGSNQPQHF
TGTGCCAGTAGAGCACGGGACAGAGGCAGCAATCAGCCCCAGCATTTT
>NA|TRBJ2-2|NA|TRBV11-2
CASSSGRIRRELFF
TGTGCCAGCAGCTCCGGCAGGATCCGCAGGGAGCTGTTTTTT
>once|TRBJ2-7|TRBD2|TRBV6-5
CASGRESSYEQYF
TGTGCCAGCGGGAGGGAGAGCTCCTACGAGCAGTACTTC
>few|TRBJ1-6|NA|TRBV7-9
CASSFGDSYNSPLHF
TGTGCCAGCAGCTTCGGGGACTCCTATAATTCACCCCTCCACTTT
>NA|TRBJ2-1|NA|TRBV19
CASSTPTMSGALNEQFF
TGTGCCAGTAGTACGCCTACTATGTCGGGAGCTTTAAATGAGCAGTTCTTC
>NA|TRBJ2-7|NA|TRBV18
CASSPRRDGSYEQYF
TGTGCCAGCTCCCCTCGGCGGGACGGTTCCTACGAGCAGTACTTC
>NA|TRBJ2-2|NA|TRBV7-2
CASSLAPTSSHANTGELFF
TGTGCCAGCAGCTTAGCCCCTACTAGCAGCCACGCGAACACCGGGGAGCTGTTTTTT
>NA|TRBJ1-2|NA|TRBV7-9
CASSLGPRDGYTF
TGTGCCAGCAGCTTAGGGCCGAGGGATGGCTACACCTTC
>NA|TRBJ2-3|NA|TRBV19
CASSIDRSTDTQYF
TGTGCCAGTAGTATAGACAGGAGCACAGATACGCAGTATTTT
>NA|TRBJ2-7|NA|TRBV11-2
CASSLAGPGFYEQYF
TGTGCCAGCTCCCTCGCTGGGCCCGGATTCTACGAGCAGTACTTC
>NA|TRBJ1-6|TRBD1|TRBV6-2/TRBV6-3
CASSYGQGGSPLHF
TGTGCCAGCAGTTACGGACAGGGTGGTTCACCCCTCCACTTT
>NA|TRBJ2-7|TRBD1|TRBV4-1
CASSQSLPGQLSYEQYF
TGCGCCAGCAGCCAATCTCTCCCGGGACAGCTCTCCTACGAGCAGTACTTC
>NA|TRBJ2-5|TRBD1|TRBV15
CATNKGALGETQYF
TGTGCCACCAATAAGGGGGCTCTGGGAGAGACCCAGTACTTC
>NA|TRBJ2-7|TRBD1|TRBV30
CAWRSGTGWIEQYF
TGTGCCTGGAGGTCCGGGACAGGGTGGATCGAGCAGTACTTC
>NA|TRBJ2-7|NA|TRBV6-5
CASSYSSKRFLDEQYF
TGTGCCAGCAGTTACTCGAGTAAACGGTTCCTAGACGAGCAGTACTTC
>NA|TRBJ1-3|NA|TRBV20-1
CSASYGTGGPLSGNTIYF
TGCAGTGCTAGTTATGGTACAGGTGGACCTCTCTCTGGAAACACCATATATTTT
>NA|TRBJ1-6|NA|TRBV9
CASSVRGYNSPLHF
TGTGCCAGCAGCGTACGGGGATATAATTCACCCCTCCACTTT
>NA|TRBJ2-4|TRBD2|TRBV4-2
CASSQRGTSGEGYIQYF
TGTGCCAGCAGCCAAAGAGGGACTAGCGGGGAAGGGTACATTCAGTACTTC
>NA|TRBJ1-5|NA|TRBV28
CASMGGGQPQHF
TGTGCCAGCATGGGGGGGGGTCAGCCCCAGCATTTT
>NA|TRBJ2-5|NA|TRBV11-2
CASSSRISGGETQYF
TGTGCCAGCAGCTCCCGGATCTCTGGGGGCGAGACCCAGTACTTC
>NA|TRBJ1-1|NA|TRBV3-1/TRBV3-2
CASSQAPAEAFF
TGTGCCAGCAGCCAAGCACCGGCTGAAGCTTTCTTT
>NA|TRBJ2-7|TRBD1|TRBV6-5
CASSHRDRGYEQYF
TGTGCCAGCAGTCACCGGGACAGGGGGTACGAGCAGTACTTC
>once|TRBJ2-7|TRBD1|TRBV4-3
CASSQDLGQGREQYF
TGCGCCAGCAGCCAAGACCTCGGACAGGGGAGGGAGCAGTACTTC
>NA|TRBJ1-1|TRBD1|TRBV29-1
CSVETGTGRSEAFF
TGCAGCGTTGAAACCGGGACAGGGCGTAGTGAAGCTTTCTTT
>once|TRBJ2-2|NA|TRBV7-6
CASSSLTRGQADTGELFF
TGTGCCAGCAGCTCCCTAACCCGAGGACAAGCCGACACCGGGGAGCTGTTTTTT
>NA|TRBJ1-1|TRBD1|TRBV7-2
CASSLFGGTGAEAFF
TGTGCCAGCAGCTTATTCGGAGGGACAGGGGCTGAAGCTTTCTTT
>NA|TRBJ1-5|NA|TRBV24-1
CATSDPRGGNQPQHF
TGTGCCACCAGTGATCCTCGGGGGGGCAATCAGCCCCAGCATTTT
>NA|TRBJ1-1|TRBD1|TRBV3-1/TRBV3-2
CASSPGTGGNTEAFF
TGTGCCAGCAGCCCTGGGACAGGAGGGAACACTGAAGCTTTCTTT
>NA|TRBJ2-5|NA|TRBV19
CASSLPGGRQETQYF
TGTGCCAGTAGTCTCCCCGGGGGGCGTCAAGAGACCCAGTACTTC
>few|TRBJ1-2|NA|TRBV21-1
CASSTHRECYTF
TGTGCCAGCAGCACCCACAGGGAATGCTACACCTTC
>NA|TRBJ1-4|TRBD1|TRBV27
CASSTRDRGTNEKLFF
TGTGCCAGCAGTACCCGGGACAGGGGGACTAATGAAAAACTGTTTTTT
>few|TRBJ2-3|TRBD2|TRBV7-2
CASSFTSGGAADTQYF
TGTGCCAGCAGCTTCACTAGCGGGGGGGCTGCTGATACGCAGTATTTT
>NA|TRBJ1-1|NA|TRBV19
CATGVPGGTEAFF
TGTGCCACTGGGGTCCCGGGGGGCACTGAAGCTTTCTTT
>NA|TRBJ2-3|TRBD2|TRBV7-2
CASSLGAGGSTDTQYF
TGTGCCAGCAGCTTAGGAGCGGGAGGAAGCACAGATACGCAGTATTTT
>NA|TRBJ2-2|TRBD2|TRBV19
CASSIRLAGTGELFF
TGTGCCAGTAGTATAAGGCTAGCGGGTACCGGGGAGCTGTTTTTT
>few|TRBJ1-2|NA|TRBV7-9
CASSLAGGQGYTF
TGTGCCAGCAGCTTAGCAGGGGGTCAGGGCTACACCTTC
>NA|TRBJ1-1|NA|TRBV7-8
CASSLERSGTEAFF
TGTGCCAGCAGCTTGGAGCGGTCGGGCACTGAAGCTTTCTTT
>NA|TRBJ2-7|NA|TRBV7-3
CASSLGRYYEQYF
TGTGCCAGCAGCTTAGGCAGATACTACGAGCAGTACTTC
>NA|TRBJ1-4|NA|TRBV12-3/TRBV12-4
CASSWTANEKLFF
TGTGCCAGCAGTTGGACAGCCAATGAAAAACTGTTTTTT